The present T cell receptor (beta chain) was sequenced within a study of shared clonotypes between healthy human individuals. Some clones are missing from TCRdb's copy, which holds only in-frame ones; the method was immunoSEQ multiplex PCR. The sample yields approximately 500,000 clones, roughly 79% seen once. The CDR3 has 14 amino acids. Unmatched junction bases numbered 4, after V lost 5 bases and J lost 6 bases. Germline CDR1 reads SGDLS; CDR2 reads YYNGEE. None of the donors, who were healthy HIV-negative adults, had recently had acute infections or vaccinations. Samples left unsorted employed some 95 million PBMCs for genomic DNA.

Source material: PBMCs. The V gene is TRBV9, the J gene TRBJ2-1; 11 bases fit TRBD2. This receptor was identified in a woman aged 35 to 49 in good health. Some clones in this sample may be carry-over from other donors' samples. CDR3 in amino acids: CASSTSGSFNEQFF. CDR3 DNA sequence: TGTGCCAGCAGTACTAGCGGGAGTTTCAATGAGCAGTTCTTC. Full variable domain (remainder filled in from reference TRBV9 and TRBJ2-1): DSGVTQTPKHLITATGQRVTLRCSPRSGDLSVYWYQQSLDQGLQFLIQYYNGEERAKGNILERFSAQQFPDLHSELNLSSLELGDSALYFCASSTSGSFNEQFFGPGTRLTVL.